The 26 T cell receptor beta chains below were found in one sample sequenced in a study of beta chain features in type 1 diabetes. Their antigens remain unidentified. Reverse transcribing all isolated RNA meant expressed TCRB transcripts were sequenced. Method: immunoSEQ multiplex PCR; TCRdb's copy keeps in-frame clones and lacks some. The repertoire has about 740,000 clones, roughly an eighth of them found once; the top ten carry roughly 0.022%. Study-level points and caveats: Patients with Type 1 diabetes showed moderately but significantly shorter TCRB CDR3s in all four CD4+ subsets.

The sequencing input was naive CD4+ T cells from blood. The receptor set was obtained from a young man with type 1 diabetes.

On this clone: The identical CDR3 is also encoded by other nucleotide sequences in the sample. The V gene is TRBV29-1, the J gene TRBJ1-1; D unclear. CDR1 SQVTM and CDR2 ANQGSEA come from the germline V gene. V was cut by 4 bases and J by 0 bases, with 9 bases left in between. The CDR3 spans 13 residues. Here the CDR3 reads CSVGGRLNTEAFF. CDR3 nucleotide sequence: TGCAGCGTTGGAGGCAGATTGAACACTGAAGCTTTCTTT.

This clone was seen a few times. The V call is TRBV6-5, the J call TRBJ1-2; D is perhaps TRBD1 (6 bases). This CDR3 is 14 amino acids long. Per the germline V gene, CDR1 is MNHEY and CDR2 is SVGAGI. The germline V and J ends were trimmed by 6 bases and 4 bases, with 15 bases remaining between them. In nucleotides, the CDR3 is TGTGCCAGCAGGCAAGGGGGGTCGGGCTATGGCTACACCTTC. Encoded protein: CASRQGGSGYGYTF.

The J gene is TRBJ2-3, the V gene TRBV29-1, with a weak D call TRBD2 (6 bases). Trimming took off 4 bases at V and 5 bases at J, with 10 bases between the two ends. The germline CDR1 and CDR2 sequences are SQVTM and ANQGSEA. The CDR3 is 12 amino acids. CDR3 amino acids: CSVGGVGDTQYF. In DNA form, the CDR3 reads TGCAGCGTTGGCGGGGTTGGAGATACGCAGTATTTT.

This chain's CDR3 is CATGGIEQYF. For the CDR3, the DNA is TGTGCCACGGGGGGGATCGAGCAGTACTTC. This chain links TRBV28 with TRBJ2-7, with 8 nucleotides matching TRBD2. CDR1 MDHEN and CDR2 SYDVKM come from the germline V gene. J gave up 6 bases and V 10 bases, and 2 bases lay outside the gene matches. The CDR3 has 10 amino acids.

Only a few counts were recorded for this clone. The chain recombines TRBV27 with TRBJ2-5, with D possibly TRBD2 on 7 matching bases. V lost 1 base to trimming and J lost 5 bases, with 11 bases between them. The CDR3 has 14 residues. The germline V gene encodes CDR1 MNHEY and CDR2 SMNVEV (reference sequence). CDR3 sequence reads: CASSLYRGAETQYF. The DNA for the CDR3 is TGTGCCAGCAGTTTATACCGGGGGGCGGAGACCCAGTACTTC.

This chain joins TRBV2 and TRBJ1-3; D unresolved. CDR3 size: 14 residues. Between the trimmed V and J ends, which lost 9 bases and 0 bases, there was a span of 12 bases. CDR1 SNHLY and CDR2 FYNNEI come from the germline V gene. CDR3 DNA sequence: TGTGCCAGTTACCGGAGCTCCTCTGGAAACACCATATATTTT. Its translation: CASYRSSSGNTIYF.

The chain has TRBV5-1 and TRBJ2-1; D might be TRBD1 or TRBD2, each matching 5 bases. The CDR3 covers 14 residues. Germline lookup yields CDR1 SGHRS and CDR2 YFSETQ. V was pared by 3 bases and J by 7 bases, with 14 bases between. Here the CDR3 reads CASSSRERGNEQFF. As DNA, the CDR3 is TGCGCCAGCAGCTCCAGGGAGCGCGGAAATGAGCAGTTCTTC.

This chain links TRBV4-1 with TRBJ2-1; D remains unclear. This CDR3 contains 11 residues. CDR1 is MGHRA, CDR2 YSYEKL, per germline. Trimming removed 5 bases at V and 10 bases at J, with 9 bases between. The CDR3: CASSKELEQFF. CDR3 sequence (DNA): TGCGCCAGCAGCAAGGAACTAGAGCAGTTCTTC.

This clone has a handful of counts. The rearrangement joins TRBV7-2 to TRBJ1-5, with 8 bases lining up with TRBD1. CDR1 is SGHTA, CDR2 FQGNSA, per germline. V trimming: 5 bases; J trimming: 6 bases; junction bases outside the gene matches: 6. CDR3 length: 14 residues. CDR3 amino acids: CASSPPGGLQPQHF. The CDR3 nucleotides read TGTGCCAGCAGCCCCCCAGGGGGCCTTCAGCCCCAGCATTTT.

This clone was seen a handful of times. CDR3 sequence: CAWRPWGVQTRSDTQYF. The CDR3 bases are TGTGCCTGGAGGCCCTGGGGGGTACAGACACGATCGGATACGCAGTATTTT. The chain is built from TRBV30 and TRBJ2-3, with a possible D match to TRBD2 (6 bases). The CDR3 runs to 17 residues. Germline loops: CDR1 GTSNPN, CDR2 SVGIG (reference sequence). Trimming took 3 bases from V and 6 from J, leaving 25 bases between them.

Regarding this clone: This same CDR3 is encoded by further DNA sequences in the sample. The chain combines TRBV5-1 with TRBJ1-5; the match to TRBD1 covers 9 bases. CDR1 and CDR2 (germline): SGHRS, YFSETQ. This CDR3 is built from 14 residues. After removal of 0 bases from V and 5 bases from J, the junction contained 0 bases not matched to a gene. The CDR3 loop is CASSLGQGDQPQHF. CDR3 nucleotide sequence: TGCGCCAGCAGCTTGGGACAGGGGGATCAGCCCCAGCATTTT.

The CDR3 region has the DNA TGCGCCAGCAGCTTGGTGCCAGGGTATGGGGCCAACGTCCTGACTTTC. Encoded protein: CASSLVPGYGANVLTF. This chain links TRBV5-1 with TRBJ2-6; maybe TRBD1 (5 bases). The CDR3 consists of 16 residues. Germline assignment: CDR1 SGHRS and CDR2 YFSETQ. Trimming shortened V by 0 bases and J by 3 bases, and 10 bases separated the two germline ends.

The V gene is TRBV5-1, the J gene TRBJ2-5; a weak D match, TRBD1 (6 bases). The CDR3 runs 14 residues. Trimming left V 4 bases short and J 7 bases short, with 17 bases between. Germline CDR1 reads SGHRS; CDR2 reads YFSETQ. For the CDR3, the DNA is TGCGCCAGCAGCGTTCCGGACAGCTCGGGGACCCAGTACTTC. Translating it yields CASSVPDSSGTQYF.

The rearrangement links TRBV7-9 to TRBJ2-7; D is perhaps TRBD2 (5 bases). V gave up 6 bases and J gave up 0 bases, with 27 bases separating them. This CDR3 is built from 19 residues. Looked up from germline, CDR1 is SEHNR and CDR2 is FQNEAQ (reference sequence). CDR3 in amino acids: CASSGRTGSLFQFSYEQYF. The DNA for the CDR3 is TGTGCCAGCAGTGGCCGGACGGGGTCCCTGTTTCAGTTCTCCTACGAGCAGTACTTC.

This clone came up a few times. The sample holds other DNA sequences that translate to the same CDR3. The chain employs TRBV28 and TRBJ1-1; D not resolved. The CDR3 totals 12 residues. Per germline, CDR1 MDHEN and CDR2 SYDVKM. V dropped 6 bases and J dropped 1 base, with 6 bases sitting between them. The CDR3 DNA sequence: TGTGCCAGCAGCCTCGGGAACACTGAAGCTTTCTTT. This sequence encodes CASSLGNTEAFF.

Only a few counts were recorded for this clone. The rearrangement joins TRBV19 to TRBJ2-1; D is ambiguous. This CDR3 has 10 residues. CDR1 is LNHDA, CDR2 SQIVND, per germline (reference sequence). V lost 5 bases to trimming and J lost 5 bases, with 1 base between them. The CDR3 sequence: CASSHNEQFF. The CDR3 DNA is TGTGCCAGTAGTCACAATGAGCAGTTCTTC. Complete variable domain (other parts from reference TRBV19 and TRBJ2-1): DGGITQSPKYLFRKEGQNVTLSCEQNLNHDAMYWYRQDPGQGLRLIYYSQIVNDFQKGDIAEGYSVSREKKESFPLTVTSAQKNPTAFYLCASSHNEQFFGPGTRLTVL.

Details on this clone: One end of the junction varies from germline; a read error may be responsible. This sequence joins TRBV10-3 and TRBJ1-1, with D perhaps matching TRBD1 (6 bases). Germline lookup yields CDR1 ENHRY and CDR2 SYGVKD. The CDR3 spans 13 residues. In DNA form, the CDR3 reads TGTGCCATCAGAACAGGGATGAACGCTGAAGCTTTCTTT. Residues: CAIRTGMNAEAFF.

This clone was seen at least ten times. This sequence joins TRBV28 and TRBJ2-7, with a tentative D call TRBD1 (5 bases). The ends were cut back, 8 bases at V and 6 bases at J, with 14 bases in the middle. Looked up from germline, CDR1 is MDHEN and CDR2 is SYDVKM. This CDR3 region has 12 residues. The CDR3 reads CASESGLPEQYF. DNA of the CDR3: TGTGCCAGCGAATCAGGGTTGCCCGAGCAGTACTTC.

This clone appeared a few times. The chain combines TRBV28 with TRBJ1-5; TRBD1 is a possible D gene (5 bases). CDR1 is MDHEN and CDR2 is SYDVKM in the germline V gene. This CDR3 region has 14 residues. V was pared by 7 bases and J by 3 bases, with 13 bases between. The chain's CDR3 is CASNDRGFNQPQHF. The CDR3 bases are TGTGCCAGCAACGACAGAGGATTCAATCAGCCCCAGCATTTT.

This clone was seen more than once but under ten times. The rearrangement joins TRBV2 to TRBJ2-3, with 9 bases identical to TRBD1. This CDR3 spans 14 amino acids. Trimming took 6 bases from V and 2 from J; bases not matched to a gene: 3. CDR1 and CDR2 from the germline V gene are SNHLY and FYNNEI. DNA of the CDR3: TGTGCCAGCAGGGGGACAGGGCACACAGATACGCAGTATTTT. Translated: CASRGTGHTDTQYF.

This clone came up a few times. This chain joins TRBV18 and TRBJ2-3; D unresolved. The germline CDR1 and CDR2 sequences are KGHSH and LQKENI. Trimming left V 4 bases short and J 5 bases short, with 10 bases between. This CDR3 comprises 13 residues. The CDR3 loop is CASSLGSLDTQYF. CDR3 DNA: TGTGCCAGCTCACTGGGGTCTCTAGATACGCAGTATTTT.

The chain joins TRBV14 to TRBJ2-1; D ambiguous. Per the germline V gene, CDR1 is SGHDN and CDR2 is FVKESK. This CDR3 is built from 16 residues. The germline V and J ends were trimmed by 0 bases and 1 base, with 10 bases remaining between them. As DNA, the CDR3 is TGTGCCAGCAGCCAAGATGAAGGCCAGTCCTACAATGAGCAGTTCTTC. The encoded protein is CASSQDEGQSYNEQFF.

This clone appeared a few times. The V gene is TRBV5-1, the J gene TRBJ2-1, with D possibly being TRBD2 (7 bases). Trimming cost V 1 base and J 2 bases, with 10 bases left between them. The CDR3 runs to 15 residues. Germline CDR1 reads SGHRS; CDR2 reads YFSETQ. CDR3 in amino acids: CASSLTGGAYNEQFF. CDR3 coding DNA: TGCGCCAGCAGCTTGACGGGGGGCGCCTACAATGAGCAGTTCTTC.

The rearrangement links TRBV6-5 to TRBJ1-2; TRBD1 agrees at 8 bases. There are 14 residues in the CDR3. J was trimmed by 8 bases and V by 2 bases; bases with no gene match: 7. From germline, CDR1 is MNHEY and CDR2 SVGAGI. The CDR3 DNA reads TGTGCCAGCAGTTACGGCCAGGGGGCGCGGGGCTACACCTTC. Its translation: CASSYGQGARGYTF.

V gene TRBV5-1 combines with J gene TRBJ2-3; D is perhaps TRBD1 (5 bases). Germline V gene data show CDR1 as SGHRS and CDR2 as YFSETQ. Trimming removed 4 bases at V and 4 bases at J, with 13 bases between. The CDR3 length is 14 residues. The CDR3 DNA is TGCGCCAGCAGCCTGACCCCAGGGTCAGATACGCAGTATTTT. Residues: CASSLTPGSDTQYF.

This clone was observed a handful of times. J is TRBJ1-4 and V is TRBV7-2; a possible D gene is TRBD1 (5 bases). Germline values: CDR1 SGHTA, CDR2 FQGNSA. V gave up 2 bases and J gave up 7 bases, with 11 bases separating them. CDR3 length: 14 amino acids. The CDR3 sequence is CASSLQGVLEKLFF. As DNA, the CDR3 is TGTGCCAGCAGCTTACAGGGTGTTCTTGAAAAACTGTTTTTT. The full variable domain, its missing parts supplied by reference TRBV7-2 and TRBJ1-4, is GAGVSQSPSNKVTEKGKDVELRCDPISGHTALYWYRQSLGQGLEFLIYFQGNSAPDKSGLPSDRFSAERTGGSVSTLTIQRTQQEDSAVYLCASSLQGVLEKLFFGSGTQLSVL.